Each of the 16 T cell receptor beta chains below was sequenced from the same sample in a study of T cell repertoires in cytomegalovirus infection (dated 2019 in TCRdb). The sequencing machine was an Illumina HiSeq 1500. TCRdb passed the public sequencing reads through fastp at Q25 and MiXCR, retaining productive beta sequences. A single entry per CDR3 protein holds the most common genes and DNA from its merged rows. The sample data list 550,000 to 850,000 distinct CDR3 sequences, and around a third of these were observed just once. The ten most abundant clones make up 15% to 20% of the sample. Their antigen targets remain unknown. In the paper's terms, the treatment or condition label means: in vitro stimulation with specific CMV peptide epitopes to enrich CMV-specific T cells. The material was cultured PBMCs, obtained from culture after CMV antigen stimulation. The receptors were sampled from a human donor in good health (CMV status not recorded). Some clones in this sample may be carry-over from other donors' samples.

The CDR3 reads CASSFGPLAGELFF. The DNA for the CDR3 is TGTGCCAGCAGTTTTGGACCCCTCGCCGGGGAGCTGTTTTTT. This chain uses TRBV27 with TRBJ2-2; no firm D call. Germline CDR1 MNHEY, CDR2 SMNVEV (reference sequence). This CDR3 comprises 14 residues. V lost 3 bases and J 6 bases, leaving 11 bases between the germline ends.

This clonotype occurred many times. The chain employs TRBV7-2 and TRBJ1-1; D ambiguous. V was trimmed by 1 base and J by 9 bases, leaving 15 bases between them. This CDR3 is built from 14 residues. CDR1 is SGHTA and CDR2 is FQGNSA in the germline V gene. The chain's CDR3 is CASSLDGRALKAFF. Here the CDR3 DNA reads TGTGCCAGCAGCTTAGATGGACGGGCGCTTAAAGCTTTCTTT.

This chain connects TRBV10-2 to TRBJ1-2; D not certain. This CDR3 comprises 12 residues. V gave up 3 bases and J gave up 4 bases, with 6 bases separating them. The germline CDR1 and CDR2 sequences are WSHSY and SAAADI. The CDR3: CASSDRTYGYTF. The CDR3 bases are TGCGCCAGCAGTGATAGAACCTATGGCTACACCTTC.

This chain connects TRBV7-6 to TRBJ2-6; 7 bases are shared with TRBD2. The CDR3 is 18 amino acids. The germline V gene has CDR1 SGHVS and CDR2 FNYEAQ. Unmatched junction bases numbered 10, after V lost 5 bases and J lost 0 bases. CDR3 DNA: TGTGCCAGCAGCGGTTCCGGGGGGTTAATCTCTGGGGCCAACGTCCTGACTTTC. Translating it yields CASSGSGGLISGANVLTF.

This clonotype was counted between two and nine times. The genes are TRBV7-6 and TRBJ1-2, with D perhaps TRBD1 (5 bases). V was clipped by 11 bases and J by 13 bases, with 14 bases between them. CDR1 SGHVS and CDR2 FNYEAQ come from the germline V gene. The CDR3 totals 9 residues. CDR3 bases: TGTGCCGGAGGGGTAGCGCGCACCTTC. It encodes CAGGVARTF.

The table lists this clonotype with many counts. This sequence joins TRBV7-2 and TRBJ2-5; 14 bases line up with TRBD2. V shed 7 bases and J 4 bases; nucleotides not matched to a gene: 11. CDR1 and CDR2 (germline): SGHTA, FQGNSA. The length of the CDR3 is 17 residues. Here the CDR3 reads CASTHGLAGGGAETQYF. CDR3 DNA: TGTGCCAGCACCCACGGACTAGCGGGGGGCGGGGCAGAGACCCAGTACTTC. The full variable domain, rest sourced from reference TRBV7-2 and TRBJ2-5, is GAGVSQSPSNKVTEKGKDVELRCDPISGHTALYWYRQSLGQGLEFLIYFQGNSAPDKSGLPSDRFSAERTGGSVSTLTIQRTQQEDSAVYLCASTHGLAGGGAETQYFGPGTRLLVL.

Concerning this clonotype: At one end the junction does not follow the germline gene, possibly because of a read error. The CDR3 DNA is TGTAGTGCTAGGGGACTAGGCGGGATCCCAGATACGCAGTATTTT. Encoded protein: CSARGLGGIPDTQYF. The chain is built from TRBV20-1 and TRBJ2-3, with 8 bases matching TRBD2. The germline V gene has CDR1 DFQATT and CDR2 SNEGSKA (reference sequence). The CDR3 runs 15 residues.

V and J are TRBV5-6 and TRBJ1-5; the D gene is possibly TRBD1 (6 bases). Trimming shortened V by 2 bases and J by 3 bases, and 15 bases separated the two germline ends. Germline V gene sequence: CDR1 SGHDT, CDR2 YYEEEE. The CDR3 sequence is 16 residues long. As DNA, the CDR3 is TGTGCCAGCAGCTTTTATGGCAGGGGCTCCAATCAGCCCCAGCATTTT. Residues: CASSFYGRGSNQPQHF.

This clonotype turned up a few times. The CDR3 bases are TGTGCCAGCAGGGGCGGGACTAGCGGGGTCCGCAATGAGCAGTTCTTC. Its protein product is CASRGGTSGVRNEQFF. This chain connects TRBV6-1 to TRBJ2-1; 13 nucleotides line up with TRBD2. The length of the CDR3 is 16 residues. From germline, CDR1 is MNHNS and CDR2 SASEGT. V lost 6 bases to trimming and J lost 6 bases; unmatched junction nucleotides: 8.

This clonotype appeared a few times. The chain has TRBV12-3 or TRBV12-4 and TRBJ2-7; 8 bases map to TRBD1. Unmatched junction bases numbered 12, after V lost 5 bases and J lost 6 bases. CDR3 length: 15 residues. The CDR3 is CASSLHLGQDSEQYF. DNA for the CDR3: TGTGCCAGCAGTCTTCACCTGGGACAGGACTCCGAGCAGTACTTC.

V and J are TRBV2 and TRBJ2-3, with 10 bases aligning to TRBD2. The CDR3 extends over 15 amino acids. V shed 0 bases, J shed 4 bases, and the junction held 1 base outside the gene matches. Germline V gives CDR1 SNHLY, CDR2 FYNNEI. CDR3 DNA sequence: TGTGCCAGCAGTGAAGCGCTAGCGGGAGCAGATACGCAGTATTTT. Protein sequence: CASSEALAGADTQYF.

V is TRBV6-5 and J is TRBJ1-1; TRBD1 agrees at 7 bases. This CDR3 has 16 residues. Germline V gene sequence: CDR1 MNHEY, CDR2 SVGAGI. V lost 5 bases to trimming and J lost 5 bases; unmatched junction nucleotides: 14. DNA for the CDR3: TGTGCCAGCAGTGTTGAACCGACAGGGCTTGTTACTGAAGCTTTCTTT. Protein product: CASSVEPTGLVTEAFF.

This clonotype was detected a few times. The chain combines TRBV5-4 with TRBJ2-7; D may be TRBD2 (6 bases). Germline V gene lookup returns CDR1 SGHNT and CDR2 YYREEE (reference sequence). There are 14 residues in the CDR3. V lost 4 bases and J 5 bases, leaving 16 bases between the germline ends. CDR3 bases: TGTGCCAGCAGCATCCTCGGAGGGCTAAACGAGCAGTACTTC. Amino acid sequence: CASSILGGLNEQYF.

This clonotype occurred a few times. This chain links TRBV6-2 or TRBV6-3 with TRBJ2-7, with D possibly matching TRBD1 (5 bases). Germline CDR1 and CDR2: MNHEY and SVGEGT. V lost 0 bases and J 6 bases, leaving 9 bases between the germline ends. This CDR3 contains 13 residues. The CDR3 protein is CASSYSRTGEQYF. CDR3 coding DNA: TGTGCCAGCAGTTACTCGAGAACAGGCGAGCAGTACTTC.

V and J are TRBV5-4 and TRBJ2-3; D is unresolved. Germline lookup yields CDR1 SGHNT and CDR2 YYREEE (reference sequence). V was trimmed by 4 bases and J by 0 bases, leaving 9 bases between them. The CDR3 has 14 residues. The CDR3 DNA sequence: TGTGCCAGCAGCACTTCCATTAGCACAGATACGCAGTATTTT. Translating it yields CASSTSISTDTQYF.

This sequence joins TRBV4-3 and TRBJ2-3; perhaps TRBD1 as D (6 bases). The germline CDR1 and CDR2 sequences are LGHNA and YSLEER. V was trimmed by 2 bases and J by 4 bases, leaving 28 bases between them. CDR3 length equals 20 residues. The CDR3 sequence is CASSQFEGFHAHRASDTQYF. DNA of the CDR3: TGCGCCAGCAGCCAATTCGAAGGCTTCCATGCCCACAGGGCTTCAGATACGCAGTATTTT.